The 27 T cell receptor beta chains reported below all come from one sample, sequenced in a study of OX40 agonist ivuxolimab in advanced cancers. Data came from immunoSEQ multiplex PCR; TCRdb stores just in-frame clones and leaves some out. The profile covers tens of thousands of clones, with roughly 90% appearing a single time and roughly a third taken by the ten largest. Material: CD4+ or CD8+ T cells sorted from blood, obtained in a trial of the OX40 agonist ivuxolimab. The receptor set was obtained from an adult with an advanced solid tumor such as melanoma, head and neck, liver or kidney cancer.

V and J are TRBV19 and TRBJ1-5, with D perhaps TRBD1 (5 bases). CDR3 length: 14 amino acids. With 3 bases removed from V and 2 bases from J, the gap between germline ends came to 8 bases. Germline V lookup: CDR1 LNHDA, CDR2 SQIVND (reference sequence). CDR3 protein: CASSMGEGNQPQHF. The DNA for the CDR3 is TGTGCCAGTAGTATGGGGGAAGGCAATCAGCCCCAGCATTTT.

This chain connects TRBV6-5 to TRBJ1-1; the D is unclear. V dropped 2 bases and J dropped 0 bases, with 4 bases sitting between them. Germline assignment: CDR1 MNHEY and CDR2 SVGAGI. This CDR3 region has 13 residues. CDR3 residues: CASSYGMNTEAFF. The CDR3, as DNA: TGTGCCAGCAGTTACGGAATGAACACTGAAGCTTTCTTT.

The rearrangement joins TRBV19 to TRBJ2-5; the D is unclear. V lost 6 bases and J 5 bases, leaving 13 bases between the germline ends. The CDR3 spans 13 residues. Germline V gives CDR1 LNHDA, CDR2 SQIVND (reference sequence). The CDR3: CASRGIISETQYF. The DNA for the CDR3 is TGTGCCAGTAGGGGGATAATTAGCGAGACCCAGTACTTC.

The chain is built from TRBV27 and TRBJ2-7; D gene ambiguous. Germline CDR1 is MNHEY and CDR2 is SMNVEV (reference sequence). CDR3 size: 14 residues. V was pared by 6 bases and J by 0 bases, with 12 bases between. The CDR3 spells CASSLDGSSYEQYF. In nucleotides, the CDR3 is TGTGCCAGCAGCCTTGACGGATCCTCCTACGAGCAGTACTTC.

The V gene is TRBV27, the J gene TRBJ2-2; perhaps TRBD2 as D (6 bases). Germline CDR1 is MNHEY and CDR2 is SMNVEV (reference sequence). The CDR3 length is 16 residues. The ends were cut back, 3 bases at V and 4 bases at J, with 15 bases in the middle. CDR3 residues: CASSLAADYVTGELFF. The CDR3 DNA follows: TGTGCCAGCAGTTTGGCAGCGGACTACGTCACCGGGGAGCTGTTTTTT.

This chain joins TRBV4-1 and TRBJ2-7; 10 positions agree with TRBD2. The CDR3 consists of 15 residues. The V segment lost 8 bases and the J segment 1 base; nucleotides outside the gene matches: 8. Germline CDR1 is MGHRA and CDR2 is YSYEKL. CDR3 sequence reads: CASGLLAGESYEQYF. The CDR3 coding sequence is TGCGCCAGCGGGTTGCTAGCGGGAGAGTCCTACGAGCAGTACTTC.

V usage is TRBV11-3 and J usage is TRBJ1-2; D remains ambiguous. This CDR3 has 13 residues. Germline V gene data show CDR1 as SGHNT and CDR2 as YENEEA. Between the trimmed V and J ends, which lost 5 bases and 2 bases, there was a span of 9 bases. CDR3 sequence: CASSPTVNYGYTF. CDR3 sequence (DNA): TGTGCCAGCAGCCCAACTGTGAACTATGGCTACACCTTC. Looking up the rest from reference TRBV11-3 and TRBJ1-2 gives the full variable domain: EAGVVQSPRYKIIEKKQPVAFWCNPISGHNTLYWYLQNLGQGPELLIRYENEEAVDDSQLPKDRFSAERLKGVDSTLKIQPAELGDSAVYLCASSPTVNYGYTFGSGTRLTVV.

This rearrangement joins TRBV5-6 to TRBJ1-1; D is possibly TRBD1 (5 bases). Germline loops: CDR1 SGHDT, CDR2 YYEEEE. V shed 0 bases and J shed 10 bases, with 10 bases lying between them. The CDR3 length is 12 residues. CDR3 loop: CASSLVREGAFF. The CDR3 bases are TGTGCCAGCAGCTTGGTCAGGGAGGGAGCTTTCTTT.

The chain joins TRBV5-4 to TRBJ2-5, with a possible D match to TRBD1 (5 bases). V was clipped by 2 bases and J by 2 bases, with 19 bases between them. The CDR3 is 17 residues long. Germline assignment: CDR1 SGHNT and CDR2 YYREEE (reference sequence). As DNA, the CDR3 is TGTGCCAGCAGCTTTAGGCTCCTCGACAGTTTACAAGAGACCCAGTACTTC. Protein product: CASSFRLLDSLQETQYF.

The chain joins TRBV5-6 to TRBJ2-2; D gene unclear. This CDR3 region has 13 residues. CDR1 is SGHDT and CDR2 is YYEEEE in the germline V gene. V shed 0 bases and J shed 4 bases, with 4 bases lying between them. The CDR3 region has the DNA TGTGCCAGCAGCTTGGGGGTCACCGGGGAGCTGTTTTTT. The encoded protein is CASSLGVTGELFF.

This clone has more than one count but fewer than ten. V and J are TRBV25-1 and TRBJ1-2, with a possible D match to TRBD1 (5 bases). The CDR3 totals 13 residues. Trimming removed 2 bases from V and 7 bases from J, with 11 bases in between. Germline V gives CDR1 MGHDK, CDR2 SYGVNS. CDR3 nucleotide sequence: TGTGCCAGCAGTGAACCTGGGGACCCTGGCTACACCTTC. Protein: CASSEPGDPGYTF.

The chain recombines TRBV4-1 with TRBJ2-5, with 10 bases fitting TRBD1. Per germline, CDR1 MGHRA and CDR2 YSYEKL. The CDR3 is 16 residues long. Trimming at V came to 0 bases and at J to 7 bases, leaving 8 bases not matched to a gene. DNA of the CDR3: TGCGCCAGCAGCCAAGATGGACAGGGGGTATTAGGGACCCAGTACTTC. Protein sequence: CASSQDGQGVLGTQYF.

The CDR3 bases are TGCAGCGTCGCAGGGGGACTAGAGTATGGTAACCCCTACGAGCAGTACTTC. Residues: CSVAGGLEYGNPYEQYF. The chain carries TRBV29-1 and TRBJ2-7, with a weak D call TRBD2 (8 bases). Trimming took 6 bases from V and 2 from J, leaving 26 bases between them. The germline V gene encodes CDR1 SQVTM and CDR2 ANQGSEA. The length of the CDR3 is 17 residues.

The chain couples TRBV21-1 to TRBJ2-7; TRBD1, the D gene given by the table, was not confirmed from the DNA. TRBV21-1 is termed a pseudogene. The CDR3 consists of 14 residues. For the CDR3, the DNA is TGTGCCAGCAGCAAACAGGGAAATAACTACGAGCAGTACTTC. Translating gives CASSKQGNNYEQYF.

The rearrangement uses TRBV19 and TRBJ2-7, with 7 bases matching TRBD2. The germline gives CDR1 LNHDA, CDR2 SQIVND (reference sequence). Trimming took 1 base from V and 2 from J; bases not matched to a gene: 5. The CDR3 is 15 residues long. The CDR3 is CASSIGAGATYEQYF. The CDR3 DNA is TGTGCCAGTAGTATAGGTGCGGGAGCGACCTACGAGCAGTACTTC.

The chain has TRBV5-1 and TRBJ2-2; no clear D. Germline CDR1 and CDR2: SGHRS and YFSETQ. The CDR3 is 15 residues long. V lost 5 bases and J 1 base, leaving 12 bases between the germline ends. CDR3 bases: TGCGCCAGCAGGTTGCTAGACGGGAACACCGGGGAGCTGTTTTTT. It encodes CASRLLDGNTGELFF.

The J gene is TRBJ2-1, the V gene TRBV4-3, with 8 bases lining up with TRBD1. CDR3 size: 13 residues. V dropped 3 bases and J dropped 12; count of bases not matched to a gene: 7. Looked up from germline, CDR1 is LGHNA and CDR2 is YSLEER. DNA of the CDR3: TGCGCCAGCAGCCAGGACAGGGTAGAAGGGCAGTTCTTC. It encodes CASSQDRVEGQFF.

The gene calls are TRBV9 and TRBJ1-1; D gene uncertain. Germline assignment: CDR1 SGDLS and CDR2 YYNGEE. Trimming removed 6 bases from V and 0 bases from J, with 15 bases in between. CDR3 length equals 15 residues. This chain's CDR3 is CASTQGWGMNTEAFF. For the CDR3, the DNA is TGTGCCAGCACACAAGGGTGGGGTATGAACACTGAAGCTTTCTTT.

The rearrangement uses TRBV5-4 and TRBJ1-5; TRBD1 matches at 7 bases. This CDR3 spans 16 amino acids. The germline V gene encodes CDR1 SGHNT and CDR2 YYREEE (reference sequence). V was pared by 4 bases and J by 2 bases, with 9 bases of the junction left unmatched. The CDR3 DNA sequence: TGTGCCAGCAGCACACCCCGACAGGGAGGCAATCAGCCCCAGCATTTT. Protein: CASSTPRQGGNQPQHF.

This clone was counted only a few times. V and J are TRBV2 and TRBJ2-7, with D perhaps matching TRBD1 (6 bases). The CDR3 has 14 residues. In germline, CDR1 is SNHLY, CDR2 FYNNEI. Trimming took 6 bases from V and 0 from J, leaving 12 bases between them. In DNA form, the CDR3 reads TGTGCCAGCAGGACAGGCTCAAGCTCCTACGAGCAGTACTTC. It yields the protein CASRTGSSSYEQYF.

This clone was seen once. The V gene is TRBV5-8, the J gene TRBJ2-7, with 12 nucleotides matching TRBD2. The CDR3 contains 15 residues. Germline lookup yields CDR1 SGHTS and CDR2 YDEGEE. The trim removed 0 bases at V and 4 bases at J, leaving 2 bases unmatched. The CDR3 spells CASSLGLAGVYEQYF. The DNA for the CDR3 is TGTGCCAGCAGCTTGGGACTAGCGGGAGTATACGAGCAGTACTTC.

The chain is built from TRBV2 and TRBJ2-1; 8 positions match TRBD2. V gave up 2 bases and J gave up 3 bases; unmatched junction bases: 6. The CDR3 runs to 16 residues. CDR1 and CDR2 from the germline V gene are SNHLY and FYNNEI. CDR3: CASSESSGGIYNEQFF. The DNA of the CDR3 is TGTGCCAGCAGTGAAAGCAGCGGGGGTATCTACAATGAGCAGTTCTTC.

The rearrangement links TRBV7-9 to TRBJ2-2; D is undetermined. This CDR3 is built from 15 residues. The germline V gene encodes CDR1 SEHNR and CDR2 FQNEAQ (reference sequence). Trimming removed 0 bases from V and 7 bases from J, with 12 bases in between. The CDR3 DNA is TGTGCCAGCAGCTTAGCGCCCGGAAAAGTCGGGGAGCTGTTTTTT. This gives the protein CASSLAPGKVGELFF.

This clone has just one count. This chain connects TRBV7-2 to TRBJ2-1; D not certain. The ends were cut back, 1 base at V and 0 bases at J, with 4 bases in the middle. Germline V CDR1 and CDR2: SGHTA, FQGNSA. The CDR3 runs to 14 residues. As DNA, the CDR3 is TGTGCCAGCAGCTTAGGGAGCTCCTACAATGAGCAGTTCTTC. The encoded protein is CASSLGSSYNEQFF.

The chain carries TRBV14 and TRBJ2-1; weak D call: TRBD1 (6 bases). Between the trimmed V and J ends, which lost 6 bases and 3 bases, there was a span of 9 bases. CDR3 length: 13 residues. Germline lookup yields CDR1 SGHDN and CDR2 FVKESK. The chain's CDR3 is CASRPQGYNEQFF. The CDR3 coding sequence is TGTGCCAGCAGACCACAGGGCTACAATGAGCAGTTCTTC.

The rearrangement uses TRBV5-8 and TRBJ2-7; 8 nucleotides align to TRBD2. The CDR3 length is 18 residues. The junction had 15 bases not matched to a gene; V was cut back by 0 bases and J by 4 bases. Germline CDR1 reads SGHTS; CDR2 reads YDEGEE. CDR3 region: CASSLATGGREGRYEQYF. The CDR3 coding sequence is TGTGCCAGCAGCTTGGCCACTGGGGGTCGGGAGGGACGGTACGAGCAGTACTTC.

V and J are TRBV6-1 and TRBJ2-7, with D perhaps matching TRBD1 (6 bases). This CDR3 is 14 amino acids long. CDR1 is MNHNS, CDR2 SASEGT, per germline. Trimming cost V 0 bases and J 3 bases, with 9 bases left between them. The CDR3 spells CASSEAGAGYEQYF. The CDR3 region has the DNA TGTGCCAGCAGTGAAGCGGGGGCAGGCTACGAGCAGTACTTC.